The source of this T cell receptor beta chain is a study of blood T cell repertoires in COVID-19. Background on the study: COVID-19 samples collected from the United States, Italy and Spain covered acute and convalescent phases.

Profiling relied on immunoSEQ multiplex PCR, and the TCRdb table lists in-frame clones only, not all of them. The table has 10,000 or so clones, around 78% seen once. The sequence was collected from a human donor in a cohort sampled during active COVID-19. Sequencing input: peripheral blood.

CDR3 bases: TGTGCCAGCAGTGAAGCAGGAGGGTATCAGCCCCAGCATTTT. It translates to CASSEAGGYQPQHF. V gene TRBV6-1 combines with J gene TRBJ1-5; no definite D call. Germline lookup yields CDR1 MNHNS and CDR2 SASEGT. The CDR3 runs to 14 residues. The ends were cut back, 0 bases at V and 5 bases at J, with 8 bases in the middle.